These T cell receptor beta chains were read from a single sample in a study of blood T cells in healthy people across ages. MiXCR, run by TCRdb on the 5' RACE reads, gives a single entry per CDR3 protein. This table has roughly 1 million distinct CDR3 sequences, roughly 24% appearing once. This same sample was also part of a study on T cells of mothers and their children.

Sequenced material: blood. The receptors stem from a girl aged 2-10 years in good health. Each CDR3 is given with its conserved first and last residue. The D gene is left open where the match is weak. Part of the rows lack a size; the others show once, few, many or a class for expanded clones.

D: NA; J: TRBJ2-1; V: TRBV7-9; size: NA; CDR3: CASSLGGEIGLISLNNEQFF; DNA: TGTGCCAGCAGCTTAGGCGGGGAGATTGGGTTAATAAGCCTTAACAATGAGCAGTTCTTC
D: NA; J: TRBJ1-5; V: TRBV4-1; size: few; CDR3: CASSPYSSNQPQHF; DNA: TGCGCCAGCAGCCCTTACAGCAGCAATCAGCCCCAGCATTTT
D: NA; J: TRBJ2-5; V: TRBV5-6; size: few; CDR3: CASSGGDLETQYF; DNA: TGTGCCAGCAGCGGAGGGGACTTGGAGACCCAGTACTTC
D: NA; J: TRBJ2-6; V: TRBV27; size: NA; CDR3: CASSLSVGAGANVLTF; DNA: TGTGCCAGCAGTTTATCGGTAGGGGCTGGGGCCAACGTCCTGACTTTC
D: TRBD1; J: TRBJ2-5; V: TRBV4-1; size: few; CDR3: CASSQDGQGNLAQYF; DNA: TGCGCCAGCAGCCAAGACGGACAGGGCAACTTGGCGCAGTACTTC
D: NA; J: TRBJ2-7; V: TRBV29-1; size: NA; CDR3: CSVVPGASSYEQYF; DNA: TGCAGCGTTGTACCCGGGGCCAGCTCCTACGAGCAGTACTTC
D: NA; J: TRBJ2-7; V: TRBV20-1; size: few; CDR3: CSALDRPGNYLGQYF; DNA: TGCAGTGCTCTGGACCGCCCGGGGAACTACCTCGGGCAGTACTTC
D: NA; J: TRBJ2-5; V: TRBV29-1; size: few; CDR3: CSVEVRDRQETQYF; DNA: TGCAGCGTTGAAGTCCGGGACCGCCAAGAGACCCAGTACTTC
D: NA; J: TRBJ1-5; V: TRBV7-2; size: few; CDR3: CASSRYEGQPQHF; DNA: TGTGCCAGCAGCCGATACGAGGGGCAGCCCCAGCATTTT
D: NA; J: TRBJ2-4; V: TRBV7-2; size: NA; CDR3: CASSLRISENIQYF; DNA: TGTGCCAGCAGCTTAAGAATAAGCGAAAACATTCAGTACTTC
D: NA; J: TRBJ2-1; V: TRBV4-1; size: few; CDR3: CASSQDHVGRKQFF; DNA: TGCGCCAGCAGCCAAGATCACGTGGGAAGGAAGCAGTTCTTC
D: TRBD2; J: TRBJ2-3; V: TRBV3-1; size: NA; CDR3: CASSQRRVAGTDTQYF; DNA: TGTGCCAGCAGCCAAAGAAGAGTAGCGGGAACAGATACGCAGTATTTT
D: NA; J: TRBJ2-2; V: TRBV7-6; size: few; CDR3: CASTYRGGELFF; DNA: TGTGCCAGCACCTATCGGGGCGGGGAGCTGTTTTTT
D: NA; J: TRBJ1-4; V: TRBV4-1; size: NA; CDR3: CASSAPGQNEKLFF; DNA: TGCGCCAGCAGCGCTCCGGGACAAAATGAAAAACTGTTTTTT
D: TRBD1; J: TRBJ1-3; V: TRBV7-9; size: NA; CDR3: CASSLLTGDSGNTIYF; DNA: TGTGCCAGCAGCCTCCTCACAGGGGATTCTGGAAACACCATATATTTT
D: NA; J: TRBJ2-2; V: TRBV19; size: once; CDR3: CASRSSGAGSGELFF; DNA: TGTGCCAGTAGGAGCTCCGGGGCCGGCTCCGGGGAGCTGTTTTTT
D: NA; J: TRBJ2-3; V: TRBV5-4; size: NA; CDR3: CASSLVNGLSTDTQYF; DNA: TGTGCCAGCAGCTTGGTTAACGGCCTAAGCACAGATACGCAGTATTTT
D: NA; J: TRBJ2-7; V: TRBV29-1; size: NA; CDR3: CSVEGGGLSSYEQYF; DNA: TGCAGCGTTGAAGGGGGGGGCCTAAGCTCCTACGAGCAGTACTTC
D: NA; J: TRBJ1-1; V: TRBV2; size: NA; CDR3: CARTNPGTEAFF; DNA: TGTGCCAGGACGAACCCGGGGACAGAAGCTTTCTTT
D: TRBD1; J: TRBJ2-2; V: TRBV19; size: NA; CDR3: CASITGQGVTGELFF; DNA: TGTGCCAGTATCACGGGACAGGGGGTCACCGGGGAGCTGTTTTTT
D: NA; J: TRBJ2-7; V: TRBV29-1; size: few; CDR3: CSVSTNYEQYF; DNA: TGCAGCGTGAGTACAAACTACGAGCAGTACTTC
D: TRBD2; J: TRBJ2-7; V: TRBV29-1; size: few; CDR3: CSVDPGGNSYEQYF; DNA: TGCAGCGTTGACCCCGGGGGGAACTCCTACGAGCAGTACTTC
D: TRBD2; J: TRBJ2-7; V: TRBV28; size: few; CDR3: CASSLWGTSGYEQYF; DNA: TGTGCCAGCAGTTTATGGGGGACTAGCGGGTACGAGCAGTACTTC
D: TRBD1; J: TRBJ2-5; V: TRBV27; size: NA; CDR3: CASSLDRLGEQYF; DNA: TGTGCCAGCAGTTTGGACAGGTTGGGGGAGCAGTACTTC
D: NA; J: TRBJ2-5; V: TRBV12-3/TRBV12-4; size: few; CDR3: CASSLQGSRDGQYF; DNA: TGTGCCAGCAGTTTACAGGGTTCCCGAGACGGGCAGTACTTC
D: TRBD2; J: TRBJ2-2; V: TRBV20-1; size: few; CDR3: CSARDFSGGLTGELFF; DNA: TGCAGTGCTAGAGATTTTAGCGGGGGGCTTACCGGGGAGCTGTTTTTT
D: NA; J: TRBJ2-6; V: TRBV27; size: NA; CDR3: CASSPIALGANVLTF; DNA: TGTGCCAGCAGCCCTATAGCGCTCGGGGCCAACGTCCTGACTTTC
D: NA; J: TRBJ2-1; V: TRBV7-9; size: few; CDR3: CASSTSLQDNEQFF; DNA: TGTGCCAGCAGCACGTCGTTACAGGACAATGAGCAGTTCTTC
D: NA; J: TRBJ2-2; V: TRBV15; size: NA; CDR3: CATSKRSPGELFF; DNA: TGTGCCACCAGCAAACGTAGTCCCGGGGAGCTGTTTTTT
D: NA; J: TRBJ2-7; V: TRBV4-3; size: NA; CDR3: CASSQDQAGTYEQYF; DNA: TGCGCCAGCAGCCAAGATCAGGCGGGGACCTACGAGCAGTACTTC
D: NA; J: TRBJ2-7; V: TRBV12-5; size: many; CDR3: CASGLVTYEQYF; DNA: TGTGCTAGTGGTTTGGTAACCTACGAGCAGTACTTC
D: NA; J: TRBJ2-5; V: TRBV2; size: NA; CDR3: CASSRPNGQGQETQYF; DNA: TGTGCCAGCAGTAGACCCAATGGCCAGGGACAAGAGACCCAGTACTTC
D: TRBD1; J: TRBJ1-1; V: TRBV4-1; size: NA; CDR3: CASSHERDRGQTTAEAFF; DNA: TGCGCCAGCAGCCACGAGAGGGACAGGGGGCAGACGACTGCTGAAGCTTTCTTT
D: NA; J: TRBJ1-2; V: TRBV4-2; size: few; CDR3: CASSQELEIYYGYTF; DNA: TGTGCCAGTAGCCAAGAGCTAGAGATCTACTATGGCTACACCTTC
D: TRBD2; J: TRBJ2-2; V: TRBV7-2; size: NA; CDR3: CASSLGGETGELFF; DNA: TGTGCCAGCAGCTTGGGGGGGGAAACCGGGGAGCTGTTTTTT
D: NA; J: TRBJ2-2; V: TRBV2; size: few; CDR3: CASSVGSRRELFF; DNA: TGTGCCAGCAGTGTGGGTAGTCGCCGGGAGCTGTTTTTT
D: NA; J: TRBJ1-2; V: TRBV7-9; size: NA; CDR3: CASSLYLAYGPYGYTF; DNA: TGTGCCAGCAGCTTGTACCTAGCCTACGGACCCTATGGCTACACCTTC
D: TRBD2; J: TRBJ2-5; V: TRBV6-1; size: NA; CDR3: CASSEEGGQRGLEETQYF; DNA: TGTGCCAGCAGTGAAGAAGGAGGCCAGCGGGGGCTGGAAGAGACCCAGTACTTC
D: TRBD2; J: TRBJ2-6; V: TRBV5-1; size: NA; CDR3: CASSQRTSGRFGANVLTF; DNA: TGCGCCAGCAGCCAGCGGACTAGCGGGAGATTTGGGGCCAACGTCCTGACTTTC
D: TRBD2; J: TRBJ2-1; V: TRBV10-3; size: few; CDR3: CAITERAGGSENEQFF; DNA: TGTGCCATCACCGAACGAGCGGGAGGCTCGGAGAATGAGCAGTTCTTC
D: NA; J: TRBJ1-1; V: TRBV24-1; size: NA; CDR3: CATSDLRGATFF; DNA: TGTGCCACCAGTGATTTAAGAGGGGCTACTTTCTTT